These T cell receptor beta chains were read from a single sample in a study of blood T cells in healthy people across ages. TCRdb fed the 5' RACE reads into MiXCR, producing one record per CDR3 protein. The sample has 1.5 million to 2 million distinct CDR3 sequences; around half are singletons. Sequencing used blood. The receptors were gathered from a woman between 35 and 50 years old in good health. Both conserved end residues are trimmed from each CDR3.

v_call,j_call,cdr3_aa
TRBV20-1,TRBJ1-1,SATYGTEAF
TRBV4-1,TRBJ1-2,ASSQGPQGQGGGYT
TRBV4-1,TRBJ1-1,ASSQVTANTEAF
TRBV5-6,TRBJ1-4,ASSFGHLGGANEKLF
TRBV29-1,TRBJ2-5,SVRIQLGETQY
TRBV2,TRBJ2-3,ASSDNLPAADTQY
TRBV2,TRBJ2-7,ASSDLHSTDRPYEQY
TRBV2,TRBJ2-5,ASKAARETQY
TRBV4-2,TRBJ2-1,ASSQASPSYNEQF
TRBV15,TRBJ2-5,ATSRGQGKTQY
TRBV12-3/TRBV12-4,TRBJ2-5,ASSPPGTFQETQY
TRBV9,TRBJ2-5,ASSVVGQGNQETQY
TRBV4-3,TRBJ1-2,ASSQNHYRIGGYT
TRBV29-1,.,SVENSFWGSGETQY
TRBV11-2,TRBJ1-6,ASSLVKVRAPLRNSPLH
TRBV5-6,TRBJ1-1,ASSLYVRGAGTEAF
TRBV7-2,TRBJ2-5,ASSLGVAGRQETQY
TRBV15,TRBJ2-7,ATSRDISYEQY
TRBV6-5,TRBJ2-5,AGSTPRGRGKTQY
TRBV13,TRBJ2-7,ASSLASVGEQY
TRBV5-4,TRBJ2-4,ASSQGLAGGPGTDKNIQY
TRBV4-3,TRBJ1-5,ASSHRDGDQPQH
TRBV29-1,TRBJ1-2,SDRTGWGYT
TRBV5-1,TRBJ2-5,ASRVGTAEAQY
TRBV27,TRBJ1-5,ASSPLHRGNQPQH
TRBV28,TRBJ2-3,ASSRAPGRTYTQY
TRBV27,TRBJ2-3,ASSPLGPDTQY
TRBV27,TRBJ2-1,ASSLIPGGEQF
TRBV6-6,TRBJ2-3,AGRDTTGGDGTDTQY
TRBV7-2,TRBJ2-1,ASSSTAGEQF
TRBV29-1,TRBJ2-3,SVERDGPLISSTDTQY
TRBV7-9,TRBJ2-1,ASSLKSADTNEQF
TRBV7-3,TRBJ1-2,ASSLTAGQWDGYT
TRBV11-2,TRBJ1-1,ASSTRDRGSRNTEAF
TRBV2,TRBJ2-1,ASSDNRVSSGEQF
TRBV2,TRBJ2-3,ASMRGATDTQY
TRBV20-1,TRBJ2-7,SASSVRGRGTYEQY
TRBV10-3,TRBJ2-7,AISEIFWGSGDYYEQY
TRBV5-5,.,ASSQTGVSYNEQY
TRBV7-2,TRBJ2-5,ASSLVGLAEETQY
TRBV12-3/TRBV12-4,TRBJ2-3,ASTARGQSTDTQY
TRBV10-3,TRBJ2-5,AISEATGVRETQY
TRBV20-1,TRBJ2-7,SASDRPTYEQY
TRBV7-9,TRBJ1-1,ASSLESQQGTEAF
TRBV6-2/TRBV6-3,.,ASSYSTGASETQY
TRBV7-2,TRBJ2-3,ASSRRFGGDWGTDTQY
TRBV20-1,.,SAPSGGAVSTETQY
TRBV6-2/TRBV6-3,TRBJ1-2,ASSSAGTNVYT
TRBV4-3,.,ASSTTGRNYEQY
TRBV14,TRBJ2-6,ASSQASAGANVLT
TRBV6-1,TRBJ1-2,ASSSKWRDSNYGYT
TRBV14,TRBJ2-3,ASSRLSGTSTDTQY
TRBV10-3,TRBJ2-2,AISNRGFDTGELF
TRBV15,.,ATSRVRDRGLGETQY
TRBV20-1,TRBJ2-5,SVPFAGGLQETQY
TRBV5-1,TRBJ2-1,ASSSKGTIEGQF
TRBV28,TRBJ2-7,ASSLPGTFSYEQY
TRBV27,TRBJ2-5,ASSLSSRLAEETQY
TRBV9,TRBJ2-3,ASSVGNSIDTQY